A selection of T cell receptor beta chains follows, all from one sample in a study of cytomegalovirus exposure and HLA in healthy donors. Libraries were prepared by immunoSEQ multiplex PCR; TCRdb keeps only in-frame clonotypes and omits some of them. The sample is made up of over 200,000 clones, and the top ten hold less than 1% of it. The specimen was PBMCs. These receptors originate from a woman aged 25 to 45 in good health and CMV-seropositive. Both conserved end residues are part of each CDR3. A D gene is named only where the DNA matches it firmly.

v_call	d_call	j_call	cdr3_aa	cdr3_nt
TRBV19	NA	TRBJ1-5	CASSTGVNSNQPQHF	TGTGCCAGTAGTACCGGGGTAAATAGCAATCAGCCCCAGCATTTT
TRBV15	NA	TRBJ2-1	CATSRDGHEQFF	TGTGCCACCAGCAGAGATGGCCATGAGCAGTTCTTC
TRBV19	NA	TRBJ2-7	CASSIERIRSEQYF	TGTGCCAGTAGTATAGAGAGGATTCGGTCCGAGCAGTACTTC
TRBV5-4	TRBD1	TRBJ1-2	CASSPDRGEYGYTF	TGTGCCAGCAGTCCGGACAGGGGTGAATATGGCTACACCTTC
TRBV5-1	NA	TRBJ2-3	CASGGSGGGDTQYF	TGCGCCAGCGGAGGGTCAGGTGGAGGAGATACGCAGTATTTT
TRBV6-5	TRBD2	TRBJ2-1	CASSSGASGTYNEQFF	TGTGCCAGCAGTTCCGGGGCTAGCGGGACCTACAATGAGCAGTTCTTC
TRBV27	TRBD2	TRBJ2-1	CASIQTSGYNEQFF	TGTGCCAGCATCCAGACTAGCGGCTACAATGAGCAGTTCTTC
TRBV7-9	TRBD1	TRBJ2-5	CASSWDREETQYF	TGTGCCAGCAGCTGGGACAGGGAAGAGACCCAGTACTTC
TRBV4-2	TRBD1	TRBJ2-4	CASSLPPEGQGVGIQYF	TGTGCCAGCAGCCTCCCCCCGGAGGGACAGGGTGTCGGCATTCAGTACTTC
TRBV28	NA	TRBJ1-3	CASRYDHSSGNTIYF	TGTGCCAGCAGATATGACCACAGCTCTGGAAACACCATATATTTT
TRBV7-8	NA	TRBJ2-2	CASSVRQDTGELFF	TGTGCCAGCAGCGTCAGACAGGACACCGGGGAGCTGTTTTTT
TRBV9	NA	TRBJ2-1	CASSLEKRGISYNEQFF	TGTGCCAGCAGCCTCGAGAAAAGGGGTATATCATACAATGAGCAGTTCTTC
TRBV11-3	NA	TRBJ2-7	CASSSGHSDEQYF	TGTGCCAGCAGCTCCGGACATTCTGACGAGCAGTACTTC
TRBV6-5	NA	TRBJ2-1	CASSYSRGGGNNEQFF	TGTGCCAGCAGTTACTCCAGGGGTGGGGGTAACAATGAGCAGTTCTTC
TRBV28	NA	TRBJ2-6	CASSLPSRAVEPPSGANVLTF	TGTGCCAGCAGTTTACCCTCGAGGGCAGTCGAGCCGCCCTCTGGGGCCAACGTCCTGACTTTC
TRBV5-1	NA	TRBJ2-2	CASSLGTLAGELFF	TGCGCCAGCAGCTTGGGGACATTAGCCGGGGAGCTGTTTTTT
TRBV5-4	TRBD1	TRBJ1-6	CASSSQGTAGSSPLHF	TGTGCCAGCAGCTCCCAGGGGACAGCTGGCTCTTCACCCCTCCACTTT
TRBV12-5	NA	TRBJ1-2	CVTGRPTGGPGYTF	TGTGTTACGGGGAGACCGACCGGGGGGCCTGGCTACACCTTC
TRBV7-2	TRBD2	TRBJ2-7	CASSFPLAGGRRNSYEQYF	TGTGCCAGCAGCTTTCCGCTAGCGGGAGGGCGACGAAATTCCTACGAGCAGTACTTC
TRBV6-1	NA	TRBJ1-2	CANSQGTYGYTF	TGTGCCAACAGTCAGGGGACCTATGGCTACACCTTC
TRBV29-1	TRBD2	TRBJ2-7	CSKRLAGNKDTYEQYF	TGCAGCAAAAGACTAGCGGGGAATAAAGATACCTACGAGCAGTACTTC
TRBV7-7	TRBD2	TRBJ2-2	CASSLGTSNTGELFF	TGTGCCAGCAGCTTAGGGACTAGCAACACCGGGGAGCTGTTTTTT
TRBV28	NA	TRBJ1-2	CASRYPGTSPYTF	TGTGCCAGCCGTTACCCCGGGACTTCCCCCTACACCTTC
TRBV2	NA	TRBJ1-2	CASSGQVKDTF	TGTGCCAGCAGTGGACAGGTTAAGGATACCTTC
TRBV14	NA	TRBJ2-1	CASSQDHGSGRSYNEQFF	TGTGCCAGCAGCCAAGATCACGGGAGCGGTAGATCCTACAATGAGCAGTTCTTC
TRBV7-2	NA	TRBJ1-1	CASSLSGRNTEAFF	TGTGCCAGCAGCTTATCCGGTCGGAACACTGAAGCTTTCTTT
TRBV27	NA	TRBJ1-1	CASSRRVANTEAFF	TGTGCCAGCAGCCGCAGGGTAGCGAACACTGAAGCTTTCTTT
TRBV5-1	TRBD1	TRBJ2-7	CASTFGTGGYEQYF	TGCGCCAGCACATTCGGGACAGGGGGCTACGAGCAGTACTTC
TRBV14	TRBD1	TRBJ1-2	CASSQSGTVYTF	TGTGCCAGCAGCCAATCCGGGACAGTTTACACCTTC
TRBV6-5	TRBD1	TRBJ2-7	CASRGQGAGEQYF	TGTGCCAGCAGGGGACAGGGGGCCGGCGAGCAGTACTTC
TRBV18	TRBD2	TRBJ2-7	CASSAGLAGTYEQYF	TGTGCCAGCTCAGCCGGACTAGCGGGAACCTACGAGCAGTACTTC
TRBV6-5	NA	TRBJ1-1	CASSYVSREGKAFF	TGTGCCAGCAGTTACGTGTCCAGGGAGGGTAAAGCTTTCTTT
TRBV6-1	NA	TRBJ1-6	CASSDQEVSPLHF	TGTGCCAGCAGTGACCAGGAGGTTTCACCCCTCCACTTT
TRBV27	NA	TRBJ1-1	CASSATTGLRAFF	TGTGCCAGCAGTGCGACGACAGGTCTGCGAGCTTTCTTT
TRBV7-2	TRBD2	TRBJ2-3	CASSLRLGGDTDTQYF	TGTGCCAGCAGCTTAAGGCTGGGGGGGGACACAGATACGCAGTATTTT
TRBV5-4	NA	TRBJ2-7	CASSLSRAQTYEQYF	TGTGCCAGCAGCTTAAGCAGGGCGCAGACCTACGAGCAGTACTTC
TRBV25-1	NA	TRBJ1-6	CASRGSGSPLHF	TGTGCCAGCCGAGGGTCTGGTTCACCCCTCCACTTT
TRBV5-1	TRBD1	TRBJ1-3	CASSRVTQGDTIYF	TGCGCCAGCAGCCGAGTGACCCAGGGGGACACCATATATTTT
TRBV5-1	NA	TRBJ2-3	CASSVLYSSTDTQYF	TGCGCCAGCAGCGTCCTATATTCGAGCACAGATACGCAGTATTTT
TRBV19	TRBD1	TRBJ1-1	CASSIQGAGIGFF	TGTGCCAGTAGTATACAGGGGGCAGGGATTGGTTTCTTT
TRBV5-1	NA	TRBJ2-7	CASSFQGGHEQYF	TGCGCCAGCAGCTTCCAGGGTGGCCACGAGCAGTACTTC
TRBV7-2	TRBD1	TRBJ1-5	CASSSGQPNQPQHF	TGTGCCAGCAGCTCGGGACAGCCAAATCAGCCCCAGCATTTT
TRBV6-6	NA	TRBJ1-3	CASSPQAGSGNTIYF	TGTGCCAGCAGTCCCCAGGCAGGTTCTGGAAACACCATATATTTT
TRBV10-2	TRBD2	TRBJ2-2	CASSESTKGLAGVLANTGELFF	TGCGCCAGCAGTGAATCTACTAAAGGACTAGCGGGGGTTTTGGCGAACACCGGGGAGCTGTTTTTT
TRBV7-8	TRBD1	TRBJ2-7	CASSPGGQGREQYF	TGTGCCAGCAGCCCGGGGGGACAGGGCCGCGAGCAGTACTTC
TRBV27	NA	TRBJ2-1	CASSLRWQREIHEQFF	TGTGCCAGCAGTTTAAGGTGGCAACGGGAGATCCATGAGCAGTTCTTC
TRBV2	NA	TRBJ2-5	CASRERETQYF	TGTGCCAGCAGAGAGAGGGAGACCCAGTACTTC
TRBV9	TRBD2	TRBJ2-3	CASSRTSGGATSDTQYF	TGTGCCAGCAGCCGGACTAGCGGGGGGGCCACTTCAGATACGCAGTATTTT
TRBV27	NA	TRBJ1-1	CASSTGLNTEAFF	TGTGCCAGCAGTACAGGGTTGAACACTGAAGCTTTCTTT
TRBV5-6	NA	TRBJ2-7	CASSFRGPTYEQYF	TGTGCCAGCAGCTTTAGGGGCCCCACCTACGAGCAGTACTTC
TRBV28	TRBD1	TRBJ1-1	CASSPGGKYRDTEAFF	TGTGCCAGCAGCCCAGGGGGGAAATACAGGGACACTGAAGCTTTCTTT
TRBV7-2	NA	TRBJ1-5	CASSRDGGGNQPQHF	TGTGCCAGCAGCCGGGACGGGGGGGGCAATCAGCCCCAGCATTTT
TRBV14	TRBD1	TRBJ2-7	CASSRLGGQGYYEQYF	TGTGCCAGCAGTCGACTCGGGGGACAGGGGTACTACGAGCAGTACTTC
TRBV2	TRBD2	TRBJ2-7	CASRRTSGPHEQYF	TGTGCCAGCAGGAGGACTAGCGGTCCCCACGAGCAGTACTTC
TRBV6-1	NA	TRBJ1-4	CASRGWGDGREKLFF	TGTGCCAGCAGGGGTTGGGGGGACGGTAGGGAAAAACTGTTTTTT
TRBV6-1	TRBD1	TRBJ2-3	CASLRDSYRWYF	TGTGCCAGTCTACGGGACAGCTATAGGTGGTATTTT
TRBV28	NA	TRBJ2-3	CASSLGGLTQYF	TGTGCCAGCAGTTTGGGCGGGCTTACGCAGTATTTT
TRBV19	NA	TRBJ1-5	CASTNNGGNQPQHF	TGTGCCAGTACTAATAACGGTGGCAATCAGCCCCAGCATTTT
TRBV27	TRBD1	TRBJ1-6	CASSLTGQGMIHSPLHF	TGTGCCAGCAGTCTGACGGGACAGGGGATGATCCATTCACCCCTCCACTTT